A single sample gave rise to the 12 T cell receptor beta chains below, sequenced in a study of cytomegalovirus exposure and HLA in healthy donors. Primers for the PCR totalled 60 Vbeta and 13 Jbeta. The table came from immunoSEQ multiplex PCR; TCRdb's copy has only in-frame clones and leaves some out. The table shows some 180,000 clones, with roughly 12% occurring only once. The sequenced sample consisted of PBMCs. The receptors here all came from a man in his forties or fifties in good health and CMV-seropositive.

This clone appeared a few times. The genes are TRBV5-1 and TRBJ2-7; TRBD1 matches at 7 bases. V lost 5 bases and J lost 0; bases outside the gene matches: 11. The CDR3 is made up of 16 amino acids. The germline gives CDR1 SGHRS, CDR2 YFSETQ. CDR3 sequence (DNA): TGCGCCAGCAGTCCAAGCAACAGGGGCTTCTCCTACGAGCAGTACTTC. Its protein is CASSPSNRGFSYEQYF. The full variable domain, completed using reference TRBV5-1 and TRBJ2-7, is KAGVTQTPRYLIKTRGQQVTLSCSPISGHRSVSWYQQTPGQGLQFLFEYFSETQRNKGNFPGRFSGRQFSNSRSEMNVSTLELGDSALYLCASSPSNRGFSYEQYFGPGTRLTVT.

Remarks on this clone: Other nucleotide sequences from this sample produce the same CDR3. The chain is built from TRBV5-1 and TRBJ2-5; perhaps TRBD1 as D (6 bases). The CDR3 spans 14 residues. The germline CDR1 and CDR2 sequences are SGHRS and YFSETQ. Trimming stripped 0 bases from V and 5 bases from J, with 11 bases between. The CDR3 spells CASSLGRGAETQYF. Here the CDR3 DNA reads TGCGCCAGCAGCTTGGGCAGGGGAGCCGAGACCCAGTACTTC.

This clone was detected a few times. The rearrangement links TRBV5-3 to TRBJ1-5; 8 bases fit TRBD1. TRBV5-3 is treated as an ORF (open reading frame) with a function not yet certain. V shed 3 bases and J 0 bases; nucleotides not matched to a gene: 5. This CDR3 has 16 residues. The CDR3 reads CARSWDRRYSNQPQHF. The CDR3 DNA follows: TGTGCCAGAAGCTGGGACAGGAGATATAGCAATCAGCCCCAGCATTTT.

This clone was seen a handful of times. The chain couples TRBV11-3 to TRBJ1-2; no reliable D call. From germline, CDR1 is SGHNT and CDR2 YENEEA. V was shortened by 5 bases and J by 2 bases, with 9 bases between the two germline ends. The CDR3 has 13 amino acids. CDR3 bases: TGTGCCAGCAGCCCCGGAGGAAACTATGGCTACACCTTC. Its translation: CASSPGGNYGYTF.

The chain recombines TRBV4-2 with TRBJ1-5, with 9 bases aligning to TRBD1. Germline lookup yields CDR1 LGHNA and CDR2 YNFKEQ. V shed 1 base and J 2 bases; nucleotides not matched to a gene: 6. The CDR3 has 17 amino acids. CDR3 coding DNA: TGTGCCAGCAGCCAAGTTACAGGGGGCAATGGCAATCAGCCCCAGCATTTT. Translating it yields CASSQVTGGNGNQPQHF.

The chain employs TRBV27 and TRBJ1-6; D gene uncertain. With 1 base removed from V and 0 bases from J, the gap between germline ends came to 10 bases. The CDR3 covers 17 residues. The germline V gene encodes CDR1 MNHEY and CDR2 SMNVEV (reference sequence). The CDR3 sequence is CASSLFQAYSYNSPLHF. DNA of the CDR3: TGTGCCAGCAGTTTATTTCAGGCCTACTCCTATAATTCACCCCTCCACTTT.

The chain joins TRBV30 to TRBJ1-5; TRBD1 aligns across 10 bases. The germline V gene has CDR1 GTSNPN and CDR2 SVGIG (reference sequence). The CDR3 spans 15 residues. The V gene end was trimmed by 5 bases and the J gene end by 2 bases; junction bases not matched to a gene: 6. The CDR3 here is CAWSTGGLGNQPQHF. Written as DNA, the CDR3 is TGTGCCTGGTCGACAGGGGGCTTGGGCAATCAGCCCCAGCATTTT.

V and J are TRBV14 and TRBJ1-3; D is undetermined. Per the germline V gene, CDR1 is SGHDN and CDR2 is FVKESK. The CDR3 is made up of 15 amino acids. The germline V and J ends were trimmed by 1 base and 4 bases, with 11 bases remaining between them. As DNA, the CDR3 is TGTGCCAGCAGCCAAGGTACCAGGCACGGAAACACCATATATTTT. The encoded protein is CASSQGTRHGNTIYF.

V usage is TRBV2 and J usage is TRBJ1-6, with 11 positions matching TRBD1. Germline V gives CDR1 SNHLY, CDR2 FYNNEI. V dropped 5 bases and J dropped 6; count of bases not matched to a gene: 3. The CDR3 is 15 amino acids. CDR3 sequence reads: CASSRTGGFNSPLHF. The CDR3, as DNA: TGTGCCAGCAGTCGGACAGGGGGCTTTAATTCACCCCTCCACTTT.

The CDR3 protein is CASSLGGEAEKLFF. Here the CDR3 DNA reads TGTGCCAGCAGCTTGGGGGGCGAAGCTGAAAAACTGTTTTTT. The rearrangement joins TRBV5-4 to TRBJ1-4, with a tentative D call TRBD1 (5 bases). V was clipped by 0 bases and J by 7 bases, with 10 bases between them. This CDR3 spans 14 amino acids. Germline V gene sequence: CDR1 SGHNT, CDR2 YYREEE (reference sequence). The complete variable domain, with remaining parts taken from reference TRBV5-4 and TRBJ1-4, reads ETGVTQSPTHLIKTRGQQVTLRCSSQSGHNTVSWYQQALGQGPQFIFQYYREEENGRGNFPPRFSGLQFPNYSSELNVNALELDDSALYLCASSLGGEAEKLFFGSGTQLSVL.

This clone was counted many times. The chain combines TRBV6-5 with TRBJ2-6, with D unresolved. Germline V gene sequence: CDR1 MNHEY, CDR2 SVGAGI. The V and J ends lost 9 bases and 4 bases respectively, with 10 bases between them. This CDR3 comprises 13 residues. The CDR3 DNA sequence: TGTGCCAGTCAGGCATACGGGGCCAACGTCCTGACTTTC. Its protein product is CASQAYGANVLTF.

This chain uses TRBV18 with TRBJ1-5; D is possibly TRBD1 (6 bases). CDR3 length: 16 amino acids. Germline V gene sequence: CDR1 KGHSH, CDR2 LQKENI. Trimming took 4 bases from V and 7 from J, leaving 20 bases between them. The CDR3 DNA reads TGTGCCAGCTCACTAGGACAGCCGAGGTCTGGACAGCCCCAGCATTTT. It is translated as CASSLGQPRSGQPQHF.